At least ten counts were recorded for the clone carrying this T cell receptor (beta chain). Carrying unique molecular identifiers, the cDNA also gained a universal primer site through template switching. TCRdb used MiXCR to reprocess the 5' RACE reads, holding one entry per CDR3 protein. There are 1.5 million to 2 million distinct CDR3 sequences in the sample; around 29% occur only once, and about 0.27% lies in the top ten. The data are from a study of identical twins. Germline lookup yields CDR1 SNHLY and CDR2 FYNNEI. Trimming took off 1 base at V and 9 bases at J, with 13 bases between the two ends. The CDR3 loop spans 14 amino acids.

Sequenced input: cord blood. This TCR came from a newborn girl in good health. The chain recombines TRBV2 with TRBJ2-4; no reliable D call. The CDR3 protein is CASSEVGSVGIQYF. The CDR3 region has the DNA TGTGCCAGCAGTGAAGTCGGATCGGTGGGCATTCAGTACTTC.